A single TCR beta chain is shown here with its context. What it recognizes is unknown. Relative to the germline gene, one junction end is altered; a read error may explain this. This CDR3 region has 13 residues. CDR1 and CDR2 (germline): SQVTM, ANQGSEA. The entry originates in a study of T-cell memory formation after mild COVID-19. Study-wide findings and caveats: The finding that pre-infection memory included some responding clones suggested that cross-reactive memory joined. Clones shrinking from day 15 to 85 showed even CD4/CD8 mixes; later expanders tilted CD4+.

It was 5'RACE with constant-segment primers that produced the TCR alpha and TCR beta cDNA libraries, which carried sample barcodes and UMIs. TCRdb ran MiXCR on the 5' RACE reads and lists one entry per CDR3 protein. The repertoire holds about 420,000 distinct CDR3 sequences, with 23% as singletons. This TCR came from an adult woman who had mild COVID-19 (a few samples of this study predate the infection). Cell type and time point are not known. Specimen: PBMCs or a T cell subset sorted from them (not recorded which). The rearrangement uses TRBV29-1 and TRBJ2-4; D gene unclear. The CDR3 loop reads CSAERLGLNIQYF. The CDR3 DNA reads as TGCAGCGCTGAAAGGCTAGGTCTAAACATTCAGTACTTC. The full variable domain, with the rest looked up from reference TRBV29-1 and TRBJ2-4, is SAVISQKPSRDICQRGTSLTIQCQVDSQVTMMFWYRQQPGQSLTLIATANQGSEATYESGFVIDKFPISRPNLTFSTLTVSNMSPEDSSIYLCSAERLGLNIQYFGAGTRLSVL.